This TCR beta chain originates from a study of shared clonotypes between healthy human individuals. Study observations and caveats: Shared across a few donors were about 4.8% of the naive CD4 clonotypes.

CDR3 length: 11 residues. The germline V gene has CDR1 MDHEN and CDR2 SYDVKM. The V end was cut by 6 bases, the J end by 4 bases, with 6 bases between. Every immunoSEQ plate was one replicate of a subset's evenly spread DNA. Profiling relied on immunoSEQ multiplex PCR, and the TCRdb table lists in-frame clones only, not all of them. The sample has under 2,500,000 clones, 90% to 97% seen once. Remarks on this clone: Its antigen remains unidentified. Other DNA sequences from this sample encode an identical CDR3 as well.

Material for sequencing was naive CD4+ T cells sorted from blood. The subset denotes: CD45RA+ positively selected. This clonotype was sampled from a man aged 18 to 30 in good health. This chain joins TRBV28 and TRBJ1-1; no clear D. CDR3 region: CASRLTTEAFF. CDR3 nucleotides: TGTGCCAGCAGACTGACCACTGAAGCTTTCTTT.